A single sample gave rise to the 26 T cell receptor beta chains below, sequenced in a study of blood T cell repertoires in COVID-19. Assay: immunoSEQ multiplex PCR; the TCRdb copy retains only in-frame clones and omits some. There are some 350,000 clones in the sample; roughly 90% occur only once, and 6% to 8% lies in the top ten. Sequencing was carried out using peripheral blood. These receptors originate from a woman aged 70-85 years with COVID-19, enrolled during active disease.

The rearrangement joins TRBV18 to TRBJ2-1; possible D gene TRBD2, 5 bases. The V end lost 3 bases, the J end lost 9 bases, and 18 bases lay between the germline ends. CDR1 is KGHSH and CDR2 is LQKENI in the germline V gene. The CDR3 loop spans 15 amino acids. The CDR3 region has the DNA TGTGCCAGCTCACCCCCGGGGATTGGGTCGGGTGAGCAGTTCTTC. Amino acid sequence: CASSPPGIGSGEQFF. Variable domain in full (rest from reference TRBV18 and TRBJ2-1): NAGVMQNPRHLVRRRGQEARLRCSPMKGHSHVYWYRQLPEEGLKFMVYLQKENIIDESGMPKERFSAEFPKEGPSILRIQQVVRGDSAAYFCASSPPGIGSGEQFFGPGTRLTVL.

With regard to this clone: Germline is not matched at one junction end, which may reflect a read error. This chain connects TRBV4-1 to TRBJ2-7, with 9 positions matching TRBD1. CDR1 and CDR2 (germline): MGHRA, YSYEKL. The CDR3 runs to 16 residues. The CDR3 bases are TGCGCCACCAGCCCGCCGGCGGGACAGGGAAACGCGGGGCAGTACTTC. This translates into CATSPPAGQGNAGQYF.

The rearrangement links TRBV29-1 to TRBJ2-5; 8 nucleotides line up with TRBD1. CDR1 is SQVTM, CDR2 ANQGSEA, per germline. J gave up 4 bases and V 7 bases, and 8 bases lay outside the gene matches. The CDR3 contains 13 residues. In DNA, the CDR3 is TGCAGCGCAAACCAGGGGGCGAGAGAGACCCAGTACTTC. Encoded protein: CSANQGARETQYF.

The CDR3 here is CASSYFSGVNEQFF. CDR3 sequence (DNA): TGTGCCAGCAGTTACTTTTCAGGGGTTAATGAGCAGTTCTTC. The genes are TRBV6-2 or TRBV6-3 and TRBJ2-1; possible D gene TRBD1, 6 bases. Germline V CDR1 and CDR2: MNHEY, SVGEGT. This CDR3 spans 14 amino acids. Between the trimmed V and J ends, which lost 1 base and 7 bases, there was a span of 11 bases.

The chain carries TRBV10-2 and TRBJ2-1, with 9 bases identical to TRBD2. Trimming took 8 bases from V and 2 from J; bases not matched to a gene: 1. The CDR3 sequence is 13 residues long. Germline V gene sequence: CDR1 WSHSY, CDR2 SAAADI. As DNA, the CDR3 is TGCGCCAGCGGCGGGGGGGCCTACAATGAGCAGTTCTTC. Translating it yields CASGGGAYNEQFF.

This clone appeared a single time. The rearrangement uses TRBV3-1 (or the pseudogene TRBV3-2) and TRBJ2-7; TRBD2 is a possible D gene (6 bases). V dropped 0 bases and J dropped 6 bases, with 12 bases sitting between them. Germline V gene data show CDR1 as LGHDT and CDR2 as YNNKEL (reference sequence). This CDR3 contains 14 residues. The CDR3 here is CASSQDLGGFEQYF. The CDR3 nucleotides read TGTGCCAGCAGCCAAGATCTTGGAGGGTTCGAGCAGTACTTC.

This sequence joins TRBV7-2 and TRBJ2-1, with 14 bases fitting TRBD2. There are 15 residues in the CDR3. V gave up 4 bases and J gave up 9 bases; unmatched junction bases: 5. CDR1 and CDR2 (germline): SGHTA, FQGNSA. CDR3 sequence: CASSSSGLAGVEQFF. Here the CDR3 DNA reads TGTGCCAGCAGCTCCTCGGGACTAGCGGGGGTTGAGCAGTTCTTC.

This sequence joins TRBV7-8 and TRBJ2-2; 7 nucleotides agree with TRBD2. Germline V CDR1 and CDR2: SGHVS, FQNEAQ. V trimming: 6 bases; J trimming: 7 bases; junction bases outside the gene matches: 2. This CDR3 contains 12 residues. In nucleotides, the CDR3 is TGTGCCAGCAGTCCGGGGGGCGGGGAGCTGTTTTTT. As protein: CASSPGGGELFF.

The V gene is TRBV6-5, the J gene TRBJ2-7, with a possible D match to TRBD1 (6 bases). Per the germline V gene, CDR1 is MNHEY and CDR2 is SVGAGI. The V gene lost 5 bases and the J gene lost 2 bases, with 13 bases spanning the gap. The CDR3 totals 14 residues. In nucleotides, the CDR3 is TGTGCCAGCAGTCCACAAACAGGGACCTACGAGCAGTACTTC. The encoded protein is CASSPQTGTYEQYF.

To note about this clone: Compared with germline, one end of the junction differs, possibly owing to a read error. The CDR3 here is CASAPESLGSPLHF. The CDR3 DNA follows: TGTGCCAGCGCACCAGAGAGCCTAGGTTCACCCCTCCACTTT. V and J are TRBV18 and TRBJ1-6; D remains unclear. The CDR3 extends over 14 amino acids. Germline V gene data show CDR1 as KGHSH and CDR2 as LQKENI.

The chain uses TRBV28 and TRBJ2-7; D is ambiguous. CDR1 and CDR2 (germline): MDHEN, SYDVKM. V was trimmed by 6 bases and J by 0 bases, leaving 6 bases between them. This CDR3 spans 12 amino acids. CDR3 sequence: CASRYGSYEQYF. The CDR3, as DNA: TGTGCCAGCAGGTACGGCTCCTACGAGCAGTACTTC.

CDR3 sequence (DNA): TGTGCCAGTATGGGAGGGCCTGGAAACACCATATATTTT. It is translated as CASMGGPGNTIYF. The chain couples TRBV6-6 to TRBJ1-3; D remains ambiguous. V dropped 9 bases and J dropped 2 bases, with 11 bases sitting between them. Germline V gene lookup returns CDR1 MNHNY and CDR2 SVGAGI (reference sequence). There are 13 residues in the CDR3.

The CDR3 nucleotides read TGTGCCAGCAAGGGGGACAGTTATAGCAATCAGCCCCAGCATTTT. Amino acids: CASKGDSYSNQPQHF. V gene TRBV2 combines with J gene TRBJ1-5, with 7 positions matching TRBD1. Germline CDR1 is SNHLY and CDR2 is FYNNEI. This CDR3 spans 15 amino acids. V shed 7 bases, J shed 0 bases, and the junction held 6 bases outside the gene matches.

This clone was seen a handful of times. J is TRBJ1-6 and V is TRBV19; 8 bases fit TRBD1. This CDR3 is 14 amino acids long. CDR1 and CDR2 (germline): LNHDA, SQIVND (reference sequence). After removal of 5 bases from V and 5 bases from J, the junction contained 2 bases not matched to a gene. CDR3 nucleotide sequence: TGTGCCAGTAGTCCGGACAGGGATAATTCACCCCTCCACTTT. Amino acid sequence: CASSPDRDNSPLHF. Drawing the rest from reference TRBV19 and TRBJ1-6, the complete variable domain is DGGITQSPKYLFRKEGQNVTLSCEQNLNHDAMYWYRQDPGQGLRLIYYSQIVNDFQKGDIAEGYSVSREKKESFPLTVTSAQKNPTAFYLCASSPDRDNSPLHFGNGTRLTVT.

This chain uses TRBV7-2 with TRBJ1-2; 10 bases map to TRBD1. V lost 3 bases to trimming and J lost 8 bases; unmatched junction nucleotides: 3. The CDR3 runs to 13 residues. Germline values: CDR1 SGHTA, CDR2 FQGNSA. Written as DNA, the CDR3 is TGTGCCAGCAGCTTTGACAGGGGGCAAGGCTACACCTTC. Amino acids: CASSFDRGQGYTF.

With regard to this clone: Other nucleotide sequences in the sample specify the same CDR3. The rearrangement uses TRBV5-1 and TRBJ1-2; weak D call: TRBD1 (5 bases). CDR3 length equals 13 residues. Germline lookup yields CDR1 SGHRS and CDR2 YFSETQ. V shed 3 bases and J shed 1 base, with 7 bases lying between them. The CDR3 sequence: CASSSGGNYGYTF. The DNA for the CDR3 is TGCGCCAGCAGCTCCGGGGGTAACTATGGCTACACCTTC.

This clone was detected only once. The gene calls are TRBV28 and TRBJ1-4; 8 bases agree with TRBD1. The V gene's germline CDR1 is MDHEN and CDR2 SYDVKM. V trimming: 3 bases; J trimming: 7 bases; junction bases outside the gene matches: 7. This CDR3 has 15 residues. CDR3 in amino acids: CASSFIAGGTEKLFF. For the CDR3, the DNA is TGTGCCAGCAGTTTCATTGCAGGGGGCACTGAAAAACTGTTTTTT.

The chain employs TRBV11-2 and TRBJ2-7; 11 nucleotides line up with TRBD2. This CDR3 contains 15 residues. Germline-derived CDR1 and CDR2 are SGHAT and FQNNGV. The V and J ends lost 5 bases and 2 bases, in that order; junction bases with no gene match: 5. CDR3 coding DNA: TGTGCCAGCAGCCCCGGGACTAGCGGAGCCTACGAGCAGTACTTC. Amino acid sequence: CASSPGTSGAYEQYF.

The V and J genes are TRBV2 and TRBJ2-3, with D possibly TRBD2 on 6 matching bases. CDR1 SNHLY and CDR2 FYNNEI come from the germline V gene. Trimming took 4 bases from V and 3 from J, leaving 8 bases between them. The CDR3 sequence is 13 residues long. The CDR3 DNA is TGTGCCAGCAGTGGCGGGGTGACAGATACGCAGTATTTT. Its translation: CASSGGVTDTQYF.

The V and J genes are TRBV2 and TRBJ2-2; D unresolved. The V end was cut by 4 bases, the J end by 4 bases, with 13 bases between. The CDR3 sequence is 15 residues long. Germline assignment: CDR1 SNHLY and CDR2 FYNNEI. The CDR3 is CASSAVTPGTGELFF. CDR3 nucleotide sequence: TGTGCCAGCAGTGCGGTTACTCCGGGCACCGGGGAGCTGTTTTTT.

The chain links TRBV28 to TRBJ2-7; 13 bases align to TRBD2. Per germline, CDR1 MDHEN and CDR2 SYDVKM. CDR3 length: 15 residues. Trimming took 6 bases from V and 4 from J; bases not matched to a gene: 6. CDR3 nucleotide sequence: TGTGCCAGCAGAACTGGGACTAGCGGGATTTACGAGCAGTACTTC. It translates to CASRTGTSGIYEQYF.

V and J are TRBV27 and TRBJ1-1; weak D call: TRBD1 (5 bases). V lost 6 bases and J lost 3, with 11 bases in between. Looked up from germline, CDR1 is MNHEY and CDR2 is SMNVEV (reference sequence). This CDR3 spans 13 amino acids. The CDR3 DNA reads TGTGCCAGCAGCCGGGACTCCGACACTGAAGCTTTCTTT. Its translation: CASSRDSDTEAFF.

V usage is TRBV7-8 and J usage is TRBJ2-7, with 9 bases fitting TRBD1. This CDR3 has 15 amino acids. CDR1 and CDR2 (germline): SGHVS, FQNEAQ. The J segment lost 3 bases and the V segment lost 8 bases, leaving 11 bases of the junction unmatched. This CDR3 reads CASAVLGTGSYEQYF. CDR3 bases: TGTGCCAGCGCCGTCCTCGGGACAGGGAGCTACGAGCAGTACTTC.

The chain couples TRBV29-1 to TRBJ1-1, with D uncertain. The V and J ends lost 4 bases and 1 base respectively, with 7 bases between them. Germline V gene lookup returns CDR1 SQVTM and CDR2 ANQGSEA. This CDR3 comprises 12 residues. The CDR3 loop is CSVGGGNTEAFF. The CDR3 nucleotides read TGCAGCGTTGGAGGAGGGAACACTGAAGCTTTCTTT.

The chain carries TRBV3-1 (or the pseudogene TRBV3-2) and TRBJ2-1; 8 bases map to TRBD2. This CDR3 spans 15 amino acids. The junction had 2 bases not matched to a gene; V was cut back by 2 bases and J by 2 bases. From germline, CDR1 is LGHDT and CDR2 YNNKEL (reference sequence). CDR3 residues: CASSQSGGAYNEQFF. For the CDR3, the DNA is TGTGCCAGCAGCCAATCCGGGGGGGCCTACAATGAGCAGTTCTTC.

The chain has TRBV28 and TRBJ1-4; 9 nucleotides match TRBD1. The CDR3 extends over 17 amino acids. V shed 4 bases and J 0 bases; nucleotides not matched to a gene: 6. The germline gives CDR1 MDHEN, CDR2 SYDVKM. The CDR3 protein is CASSSPGQGPTNEKLFF. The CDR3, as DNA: TGTGCCAGCAGTTCCCCGGGACAGGGACCAACTAATGAAAAACTGTTTTTT.